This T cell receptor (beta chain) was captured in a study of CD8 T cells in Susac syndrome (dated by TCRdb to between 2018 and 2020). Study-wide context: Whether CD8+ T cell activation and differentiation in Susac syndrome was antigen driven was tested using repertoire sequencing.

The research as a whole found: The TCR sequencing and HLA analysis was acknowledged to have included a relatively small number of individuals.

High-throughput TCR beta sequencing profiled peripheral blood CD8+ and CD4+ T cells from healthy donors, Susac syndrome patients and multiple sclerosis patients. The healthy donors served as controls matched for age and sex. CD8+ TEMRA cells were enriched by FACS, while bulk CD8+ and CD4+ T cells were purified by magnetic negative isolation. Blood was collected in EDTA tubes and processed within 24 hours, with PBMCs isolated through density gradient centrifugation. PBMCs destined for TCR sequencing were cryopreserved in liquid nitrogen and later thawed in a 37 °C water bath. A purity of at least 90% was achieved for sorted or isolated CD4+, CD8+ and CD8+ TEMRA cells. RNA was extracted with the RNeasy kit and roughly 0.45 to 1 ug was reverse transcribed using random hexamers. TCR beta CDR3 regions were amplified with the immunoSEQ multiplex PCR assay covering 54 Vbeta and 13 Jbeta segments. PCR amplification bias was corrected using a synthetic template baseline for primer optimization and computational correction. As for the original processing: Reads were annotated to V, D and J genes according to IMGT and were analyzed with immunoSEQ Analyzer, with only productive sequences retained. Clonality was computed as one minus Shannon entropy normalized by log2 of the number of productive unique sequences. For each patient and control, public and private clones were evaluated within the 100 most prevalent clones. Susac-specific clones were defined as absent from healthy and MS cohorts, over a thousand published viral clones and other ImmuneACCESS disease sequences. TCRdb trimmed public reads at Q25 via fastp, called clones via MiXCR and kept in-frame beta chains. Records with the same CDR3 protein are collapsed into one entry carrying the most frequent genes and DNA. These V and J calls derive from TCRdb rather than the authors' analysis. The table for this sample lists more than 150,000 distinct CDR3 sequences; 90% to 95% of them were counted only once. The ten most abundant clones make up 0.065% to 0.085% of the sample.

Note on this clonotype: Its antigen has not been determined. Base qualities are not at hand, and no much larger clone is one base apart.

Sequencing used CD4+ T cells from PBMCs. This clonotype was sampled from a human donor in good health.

The DNA sequence reads TGTGCCAGCAGCTTAAGACAGGGGGGGTACGAGCAGTACTTC. It is translated as CASSLRQGGYEQYF. This chain joins TRBV7-9 to TRBJ2-7; a stretch of 9 junction bases matches TRBD1. V loses 2 bases at its end and J loses 4 bases; junction bases beyond the gene matches: 3. The CDR1 and CDR2 encoded by the germline V gene (reference sequence) are SEHNR and FQNEAQ. From its cysteine to its phenylalanine, the CDR3 spans 14 amino acids. Of the read, only the CDR3 DNA is kept; its 42 bases are in frame from base 1.